This entry concerns a single TCR beta chain. Its antigen is still unknown. Unique molecular identifiers were incorporated during preparation of the TCRbeta library. TCRdb re-called the PCR reads through MiXCR, storing one row per CDR3 protein. The sample yields hundreds of thousands of distinct CDR3 sequences, approximately 15% seen once. The CDR3 covers 12 residues. With 7 bases removed from V and 4 bases from J, the gap between germline ends came to 11 bases. Germline loops: CDR1 SGHRS, CDR2 YFSETQ. These data originate in a study of T-cell reconstitution after alpha-beta-depleted transplantation in children. Broader study findings: Where some patients showed high TCRbeta diversity at day 60, it came from recipient T cells and thymic progenitors that had survived. One year after transplant, T-cell counts and diversity came mostly from newly produced T cells. Several hundred graft clones that had expanded were reportedly the source of alpha-beta T cells about two months after transplant.

Specimen: PBMCs, mostly from graft donor cells, collected 360 days after TCRalphabeta/CD19-depleted stem cell transplant. V is TRBV5-1 and J is TRBJ2-5; D is unresolved. This TCR derives from a male patient aged 2 to 10 who had a stem cell transplant for acute lymphoblastic leukemia, so the T cells may come from the graft donor. The chain's CDR3 is CASRKGPETQYF. The DNA of the CDR3 is TGCGCCAGCCGAAAAGGCCCAGAGACCCAGTACTTC. The variable domain in full, completed from reference TRBV5-1 and TRBJ2-5, reads KAGVTQTPRYLIKTRGQQVTLSCSPISGHRSVSWYQQTPGQGLQFLFEYFSETQRNKGNFPGRFSGRQFSNSRSEMNVSTLELGDSALYLCASRKGPETQYFGPGTRLLVL.